This T cell receptor (beta chain) derives from a study of OX40 agonist ivuxolimab in advanced cancers. Deletions cut 7 bases from V and 2 bases from J, with 14 bases between. CDR1 and CDR2 from the germline V gene are MDHEN and SYDVKM. The CDR3 length is 15 residues. Data came from immunoSEQ multiplex PCR; TCRdb stores just in-frame clones and leaves some out. Among roughly 55,000 clones listed, 70% to 80% were seen once. This TCR was sampled from an adult with an advanced solid tumor such as melanoma, head and neck, liver or kidney cancer. Material: CD4+ or CD8+ T cells sorted from blood, obtained in a trial of the OX40 agonist ivuxolimab. V usage is TRBV28 and J usage is TRBJ1-4, with a weak D call TRBD1 (5 bases). The CDR3 DNA reads TGTGCCAGCAACCTCGGGGGTTCCACTAATGAAAAACTGTTTTTT. As protein: CASNLGGSTNEKLFF.